This T cell receptor (beta chain) was profiled in a study of cytomegalovirus exposure and HLA in healthy donors. Assay: immunoSEQ multiplex PCR; the TCRdb copy retains only in-frame clones and omits some. The data show approximately 190,000 clones, 75% to 90% seen once. Between the trimmed V and J ends, which lost 3 bases and 8 bases, there was a span of 16 bases. Germline V gives CDR1 KGHSH, CDR2 LQKENI. This CDR3 has 14 residues. V gene TRBV18 combines with J gene TRBJ1-2; D is possibly TRBD1 (6 bases). This clonotype was sampled from a man younger than 35 in good health and CMV-seropositive. The sample taken for sequencing was PBMCs. CDR3: CASSPLETGGGYTF. The CDR3 DNA reads TGTGCCAGCTCACCCCTGGAGACAGGCGGAGGCTACACCTTC.